Given below is one TCR beta chain in context. The data were taken from a study of blood T cell repertoires in COVID-19. Study-wide context: Acute and convalescent COVID-19 samples came from the United States, Italy and Spain.

Original processing notes: It was from reference gene primer amplification that nucleated cell counts were estimated. Some clones are missing from TCRdb's copy, which holds only in-frame ones; the method was immunoSEQ multiplex PCR. V, J and clone size reflect that table, while D and trimming were determined from the DNA. The data hold about 160,000 clones, with approximately 90% observed a single time. Material: peripheral blood. The TCR comes from a woman in her seventies with COVID-19, enrolled during active disease.

The CDR3 reads CASSNRDMVYSNQPQHF. The CDR3 nucleotides read TGTGCCAGCAGCAACCGGGACATGGTCTATAGCAATCAGCCCCAGCATTTT. This rearrangement joins TRBV28 to TRBJ1-5; a possible D gene is TRBD1 (6 bases). CDR1 and CDR2 from the germline V gene are MDHEN and SYDVKM. The CDR3 has 17 residues. V lost 6 bases and J 0 bases, leaving 18 bases between the germline ends.